The following is a T cell receptor beta chain sequence with its context. This clonotype has at least ten counts. Its recognized antigen is unknown. No per-base quality is available; no much larger clone lies one base away. Taken from the germline V gene, the CDR1 and CDR2 loops are SGHRS and YFSETQ. The CDR3 measures 16 amino acids from cysteine to phenylalanine. Kept here is only the CDR3 DNA, which spans 48 bases and is read in frame from base 1. V gives up 5 bases and J gives up 2 bases, and the segment between their germline ends measures 18 bases. The record originates from a study of read filtering for tumor transcriptome and immune sequencing (dated by TCRdb to the early 2020s). Context from the whole study: Of the patients in the cohort, more than 16 were male and over twelve were female, and their mean age was around 64 years, with a range of about 45 to 90. Under revised international staging, fewer than ten patients fell into R-ISS I, 15 or so into R-ISS II and 6 or 7 into R-ISS III. Whole-transcriptome libraries were prepared with the TruSeq RNA Access Library Prep Kit after DNase treatment. TCR-region mapped reads per sample ranged from about 3.5 to 10.27 million with IR-seq versus only roughly 85 to 1,300 with RNA-seq. The study compared TCR repertoires from targeted immune repertoire sequencing and bulk whole-transcriptome sequencing run on the same bone marrow samples. One of the main goals was to work out a read-filtering strategy for immune repertoire data, in particular whether clonotypes backed by only a single read should be removed. What the research found in general, with its limitations: Single-read clonotypes made up approximately 84% of clonotypes but only approximately 3.5% of total reads in IR-seq, compared with around 71% of clonotypes and under 45% of reads in RNA-seq. Compared with RNA-seq, IR-seq captured clonotypes at much greater depth and more reliably, and a smaller IR-seq throughput was enough to identify most of the shared clonotypes. When single-read clonotypes were removed, the proportions of shared clonotypes in IR-seq and RNA-seq correlated more strongly. Rather than purified T cells, the sorted CD138-negative fraction was a mixed bone marrow immune population.

Starting from around 400 ng RNA, TCR libraries were constructed with the Immunoverse kit using molecular barcoded adaptors that cover the alpha/delta and beta/gamma chains. TCR library preparation was performed with the same RNA that was used for transcriptome sequencing. Sequencing of TCR libraries was carried out on an Illumina HiSeq 4000 with 2 x 150 cycles. The original methods were these. With MiXCR, TCR reads were aligned to human V, D, J and C references and assembled into CDR3 clonotypes, with quality filtering and error correction included. The tcR package in R was used to analyze clonotype counts and gene usage diversity. Raw mapping reads were checked after the RNA-seq reads had been mapped by STAR aligner version 2.5.3a onto the human GRCh37 genome. To test how sequencing depth affects detected clonotypes, IR-seq fastq files were randomly downsampled with Seqtk 1.3. The public reads were reanalyzed by TCRdb: fastp trimming at Q25, MiXCR alignment, in-frame beta chains only. When rows share a CDR3 protein, they turn into one entry using the most common DNA and genes. The V and J calls come from TCRdb's annotation, not from the publication. This sample has more than 35,000 distinct CDR3 sequences in its table, and about 14% of those were observed once. The ten largest make up less than 20% of the sample.

Every patient had bone marrow sampled at the time of active disease. Isolation of bone marrow mononuclear cells was performed by Ficoll-Hypaque density gradient centrifugation. CD138-negative cells were obtained by negative selection after labeling with CD138 magnetic microbeads on a MACS separator, removing myeloma plasma cells. Purity of the isolated cells was checked by flow cytometry on an Attune NxT using CD138 antibodies. Total RNA was extracted using TRIzol reagent and was quantified on a NanoDrop spectrophotometer. For each patient, the CD138-negative bone marrow sample underwent paired RNA-seq and IR-seq.

Sequencing used a population of CD138-negative cells sorted from bone marrow. The cell subset or site label, as the study defines it: bone marrow mononuclear cells depleted of CD138+ plasma/myeloma cells by negative magnetic selection. The rearrangement joined TRBV5-1 to TRBJ2-3, and possibly TRBD1, on 6 matching bases. This clonotype was sampled from a donor aged 40 or over with multiple myeloma. CDR3 protein: CASRKLRDTFTDTQYF. The sequenced DNA is TGCGCCAGCAGGAAGCTCCGGGACACCTTCACAGATACGCAGTATTTT. Reference TRBV5-1 and TRBJ2-3 genes cover what lies past the CDR3, so the full variable domain is KAGVTQTPRYLIKTRGQQVTLSCSPISGHRSVSWYQQTPGQGLQFLFEYFSETQRNKGNFPGRFSGRQFSNSRSEMNVSTLELGDSALYLCASRKLRDTFTDTQYFGPGTRLTVL.